One sample yielded the 3 T cell receptor beta chains listed below, sequenced in a study of CD8 T cells in Susac syndrome. A quantity of about 0.45 to 1 ug RNA underwent reverse transcription using random hexamers. TCRdb reprocessed the immunoSEQ multiplex PCR reads via MiXCR and lists one record per CDR3 protein. This sample yields roughly 130,000 distinct CDR3 sequences, of which 90% to 95% are seen a single time; around 0.12% belongs to the top ten. The specimen sequenced was CD4+ T cells from PBMCs. The origin of the receptors is a human donor in good health.

The V and J genes are TRBV7-2 and TRBJ2-7, with 7 bases matching TRBD2. This CDR3 is 19 amino acids long. Germline V gene data show CDR1 as SGHTA and CDR2 as FQGNSA. Trimming removed 5 bases from V and 6 bases from J; junction bases left unmatched: 25. The CDR3 sequence is CASSPGDRGTSGISSEQYF. CDR3 DNA: TGTGCCAGCAGCCCCGGGGACCGCGGTACAAGCGGGATATCTTCCGAGCAGTACTTC.

The chain joins TRBV5-6 to TRBJ1-2; 10 bases line up with TRBD1. Germline V gene data show CDR1 as SGHDT and CDR2 as YYEEEE. The V segment lost 3 bases and the J segment 3 bases; nucleotides outside the gene matches: 5. This CDR3 contains 15 residues. The DNA of the CDR3 is TGTGCCAGCAGCTCCCGGGACAGGGGATACTATGGCTACACCTTC. It yields the protein CASSSRDRGYYGYTF.

The V and J genes are TRBV5-6 and TRBJ2-7; D possibly corresponds to TRBD2 (6 bases). Trimming left V 4 bases short and J 0 bases short, with 14 bases between. This CDR3 contains 15 residues. The germline gives CDR1 SGHDT, CDR2 YYEEEE. This chain's CDR3 is CASSLPSDPSYEQYF. CDR3 sequence (DNA): TGTGCCAGCAGCCTACCTAGCGACCCCTCCTACGAGCAGTACTTC.